Included here is one TCR beta chain sequence, with context. This sample is drawn from a study of cytomegalovirus exposure and HLA in healthy donors. The PCR made use of 60 Vbeta and 13 Jbeta primers. Assay used: immunoSEQ multiplex PCR; TCRdb lists only in-frame clones, some missing. This sample yields around 110,000 clones, of which roughly 70% are seen a single time; 1.5% to 2% belongs to the top ten. This CDR3 region has 14 residues. V trimming: 7 bases; J trimming: 7 bases; junction bases outside the gene matches: 9. Germline V gene lookup returns CDR1 MDHEN and CDR2 SYDVKM. Material: PBMCs. The rearrangement links TRBV28 to TRBJ1-5; 8 positions match TRBD1. The TCR sequence derives from a young woman in good health and CMV-seronegative. CDR3 DNA: TGTGCCAGCACCCAGACAGGGGTATGGCAGCCCCAGCATTTT. Translated, it gives CASTQTGVWQPQHF. Supplemented by reference TRBV28 and TRBJ1-5, the full variable domain reads DVKVTQSSRYLVKRTGEKVFLECVQDMDHENMFWYRQDPGLGLRLIYFSYDVKMKEKGDIPEGYSVSREKKERFSLILESASTNQTSMYLCASTQTGVWQPQHFGDGTRLSIL.